This record covers a single TCR beta chain. This entry is derived from a study of monozygotic twins with inflammatory bowel disease. For every sample, eight separate reactions were used to make cDNA. Incorporation of UMIs carrying a 6-nucleotide sample barcode was performed by template switching. TCRdb processed the 5' RACE reads again and assigns one entry to each CDR3 protein, with no DNA. This sample contains approximately 160,000 distinct CDR3 sequences. Per the germline V gene, CDR1 is MDHEN and CDR2 is SYDVKM. The CDR3 loop spans 15 amino acids. The sequence came from a human donor with ulcerative colitis or Crohn's disease, or a healthy co-twin of an affected twin (not recorded which). The chain combines TRBV28 with TRBJ2-5; with no DNA, the TCRdb D assignment of TRBD1 cannot be verified. Source material: blood. CDR3 loop: CASRRTGGAWGTQYF.